This T cell receptor beta chain emerged from a study of blood T cell repertoires in COVID-19. About the study: Some COVID-19 samples were acute and others convalescent; all came from the United States, Italy and Spain.

In germline, CDR1 is MNHEY, CDR2 SMNVEV (reference sequence). Between the trimmed V and J ends, which lost 2 bases and 3 bases, there was a span of 8 bases. CDR3 length: 13 amino acids. Sequencing used immunoSEQ multiplex PCR; TCRdb keeps in-frame clones, though not all of them. Here the sample spans some 350,000 clones, roughly 90% being singletons. This TCR was sampled from a woman aged 65 to 85 with COVID-19, enrolled during active disease. The chain uses TRBV27 and TRBJ2-7, with D perhaps matching TRBD1 (6 bases). Sequenced: peripheral blood. CDR3 sequence reads: CASSLNRDYEQYF. In DNA, the CDR3 is TGTGCCAGCAGTTTAAACAGGGACTACGAGCAGTACTTC.